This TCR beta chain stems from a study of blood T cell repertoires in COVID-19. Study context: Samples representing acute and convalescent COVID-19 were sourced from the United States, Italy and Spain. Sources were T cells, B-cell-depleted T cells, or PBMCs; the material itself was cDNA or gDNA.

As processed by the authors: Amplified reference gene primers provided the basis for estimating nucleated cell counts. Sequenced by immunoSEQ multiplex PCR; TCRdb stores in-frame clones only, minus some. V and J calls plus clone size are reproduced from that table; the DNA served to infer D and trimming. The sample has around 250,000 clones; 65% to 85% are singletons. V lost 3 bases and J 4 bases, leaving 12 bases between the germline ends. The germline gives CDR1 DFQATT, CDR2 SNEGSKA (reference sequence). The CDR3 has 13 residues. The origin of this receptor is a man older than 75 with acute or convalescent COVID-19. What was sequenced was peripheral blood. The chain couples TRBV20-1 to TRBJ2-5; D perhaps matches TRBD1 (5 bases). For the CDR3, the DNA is TGCAGTGCTAGTGGGGCAGGGCCAGAGACCCAGTACTTC. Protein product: CSASGAGPETQYF.